These 30 T cell receptor beta chains were sequenced from one sample in a study of PD-1 blockade in classical Hodgkin lymphoma. Time point denoted: cycle 4 day 1 (C4D1), after five to seven weeks of nivolumab. Every patient experienced relapse after autologous stem cell transplantation, and brentuximab vedotin exposure varied. Negative magnetic selection isolated CD4+ T cells from thawed PBMCs. The table came from immunoSEQ multiplex PCR; TCRdb's copy has only in-frame clones and leaves some out. The data show 20,000 or so clones, around four fifths seen once. Source: CD4+ T cells from blood, taken before the fourth cycle of nivolumab. These receptors all come from a human donor with classical Hodgkin lymphoma.

The V and J genes are TRBV5-1 and TRBJ2-1; 8 nucleotides line up with TRBD2. V shed 6 bases and J 3 bases; nucleotides not matched to a gene: 5. The CDR3 is 14 amino acids. Germline CDR1 is SGHRS and CDR2 is YFSETQ. The CDR3 region has the DNA TGCGCCAGCACGGACGGGAGGGGCTACAATGAGCAGTTCTTC. It is translated as CASTDGRGYNEQFF.

The chain joins TRBV7-3 to TRBJ1-3; D is possibly TRBD1 (5 bases). Germline V gene lookup returns CDR1 SGHTA and CDR2 FQGTGA. This CDR3 has 15 residues. The V end was cut by 5 bases, the J end by 3 bases, with 14 bases between. The CDR3 DNA sequence: TGTGCCAGCAGCCCTATGGGGGTAGATGGAAACACCATATATTTT. Translation: CASSPMGVDGNTIYF.

This chain links TRBV6-6 with TRBJ2-7; D unclear. The germline CDR1 and CDR2 sequences are MNHNY and SVGAGI (reference sequence). Trimming shortened V by 0 bases and J by 4 bases, and 7 bases separated the two germline ends. The CDR3 length is 13 residues. Here the CDR3 reads CASSYSRTYEQYF. The CDR3 DNA is TGTGCCAGCAGTTACTCGCGGACGTACGAGCAGTACTTC.

This sequence joins TRBV10-3 and TRBJ1-3; D may be TRBD1 (6 bases). The V end was cut by 1 base, the J end by 4 bases, with 8 bases between. The CDR3 is made up of 14 amino acids. The germline CDR1 and CDR2 sequences are ENHRY and SYGVKD. CDR3 region: CAISELGAGNTIYF. The CDR3 coding sequence is TGTGCCATCAGTGAGTTGGGGGCCGGAAACACCATATATTTT.

V gene TRBV4-1 combines with J gene TRBJ2-7, with 7 bases lining up with TRBD1. The CDR3 covers 18 residues. The junction had 19 bases not matched to a gene; V was cut back by 5 bases and J by 3 bases. CDR1 is MGHRA and CDR2 is YSYEKL in the germline V gene. CDR3 DNA: TGCGCCAGCAGCTCCGAATCGAGGGGGCTGGAGAGCAACTACGAGCAGTACTTC. Translation gives CASSSESRGLESNYEQYF.

V gene TRBV27 combines with J gene TRBJ2-7; 8 bases are a match to TRBD2. There are 16 residues in the CDR3. J was trimmed by 3 bases and V by 5 bases; bases with no gene match: 12. Germline-derived CDR1 and CDR2 are MNHEY and SMNVEV (reference sequence). The CDR3 region has the DNA TGTGCCAGCAGTCTAGGGGTGGGACTAGGCCACTACGAGCAGTACTTC. Residues: CASSLGVGLGHYEQYF.

This sequence joins TRBV7-9 and TRBJ2-3; 8 nucleotides align to TRBD1. The CDR3 is made up of 15 amino acids. The trim removed 6 bases at V and 5 bases at J, leaving 10 bases unmatched. Germline values: CDR1 SEHNR, CDR2 FQNEAQ (reference sequence). The CDR3 sequence is CASSYGQGLGDTQYF. DNA for the CDR3: TGTGCCAGCAGTTATGGACAGGGACTTGGAGATACGCAGTATTTT.

V usage is TRBV4-1 and J usage is TRBJ2-3; TRBD2 agrees at 14 bases. The germline CDR1 and CDR2 sequences are MGHRA and YSYEKL. CDR3 size: 19 residues. The V segment lost 5 bases and the J segment 2 bases; nucleotides outside the gene matches: 12. CDR3 sequence: CASSSGLAGVLPSTDTQYF. The CDR3 coding sequence is TGCGCCAGCAGCTCGGGACTAGCGGGAGTTTTGCCATCCACAGATACGCAGTATTTT.

There are a few counts of this clone. The CDR3, as DNA: TGTGCCAGCAGTTATAGGACAGGGGCGAACACTGAAGCTTTCTTT. It is translated as CASSYRTGANTEAFF. The chain uses TRBV6-6 and TRBJ1-1; 9 nucleotides line up with TRBD1. This CDR3 region has 15 residues. Germline values: CDR1 MNHNY, CDR2 SVGAGI (reference sequence). The ends lost 3 bases at V and 1 base at J; junction bases unmatched: 3.

V and J are TRBV6-6 and TRBJ2-5, with 8 bases aligning to TRBD2. V gave up 11 bases and J gave up 4 bases; unmatched junction bases: 12. From germline, CDR1 is MNHNY and CDR2 SVGAGI (reference sequence). The CDR3 loop spans 14 amino acids. The CDR3 region has the DNA TGTGCCGGTAGGGCAGCGGGAGCTCTAGAGACCCAGTACTTC. Protein product: CAGRAAGALETQYF.

This rearrangement joins TRBV28 to TRBJ2-2; TRBD1 agrees at 8 bases. Germline CDR1 reads MDHEN; CDR2 reads SYDVKM. This CDR3 is built from 16 residues. With V trimmed by 2 bases and J by 9 bases, 11 bases remained unmatched. The CDR3 DNA is TGTGCCAGCAGTTTAAGGCAGGGGGCCATCTTCCGGGAGCTGTTTTTT. Amino acid sequence: CASSLRQGAIFRELFF.

The rearrangement links TRBV5-1 to TRBJ2-7, with 9 bases that match TRBD1. The trim removed 3 bases at V and 3 bases at J, leaving 19 bases unmatched. Germline V gives CDR1 SGHRS, CDR2 YFSETQ. CDR3 length: 19 amino acids. The CDR3 coding sequence is TGCGCCAGCAGCTCGAAGACAGGGGGTCTTGCGGCAGGGGACTACGAGCAGTACTTC. It codes for CASSSKTGGLAAGDYEQYF.

The chain joins TRBV28 to TRBJ2-3; a weak D match, TRBD2 (5 bases). The CDR3 has 18 residues. Trimming took 7 bases from V and 0 from J, leaving 23 bases between them. Germline V gene data show CDR1 as MDHEN and CDR2 as SYDVKM. The CDR3 DNA follows: TGTGCCAGCACCCTGGCGCATGGCAGCGGATCTAGCACAGATACGCAGTATTTT. Its protein is CASTLAHGSGSSTDTQYF. The full variable domain, completed using reference TRBV28 and TRBJ2-3, is DVKVTQSSRYLVKRTGEKVFLECVQDMDHENMFWYRQDPGLGLRLIYFSYDVKMKEKGDIPEGYSVSREKKERFSLILESASTNQTSMYLCASTLAHGSGSSTDTQYFGPGTRLTVL.

The rearrangement links TRBV6-6 to TRBJ2-7; 7 bases align to TRBD1. The CDR3 runs to 13 residues. V trimming: 7 bases; J trimming: 2 bases; junction bases outside the gene matches: 5. CDR1 MNHNY and CDR2 SVGAGI come from the germline V gene (reference sequence). The CDR3 here is CASMLGGTYEQYF. CDR3 nucleotides: TGTGCCAGCATGTTAGGGGGCACCTACGAGCAGTACTTC.

The chain links TRBV6-5 to TRBJ2-7; a weak D match, TRBD2 (6 bases). The CDR3 extends over 14 amino acids. Germline V CDR1 and CDR2: MNHEY, SVGAGI. Trimming took off 6 bases at V and 0 bases at J, with 12 bases between the two ends. CDR3 protein: CASSRTRGSYEQYF. The CDR3 coding sequence is TGTGCCAGCAGCCGCACGCGGGGCTCCTACGAGCAGTACTTC.

This clone has more than one count but fewer than ten. The chain recombines TRBV10-1 with TRBJ2-1, with 11 bases lining up with TRBD2. The CDR3 is made up of 14 amino acids. The V gene end was trimmed by 4 bases and the J gene end by 7 bases; junction bases not matched to a gene: 3. The germline V gene encodes CDR1 WNHNN and CDR2 SYGVQD (reference sequence). The CDR3 coding sequence is TGCGCCAGCAGTGCTAGCGGGAGGATAAATGAGCAGTTCTTC. Encoded protein: CASSASGRINEQFF.

The chain links TRBV27 to TRBJ2-1; D ambiguous. CDR3 length: 12 amino acids. V lost 8 bases to trimming and J lost 3 bases, with 8 bases between them. The germline CDR1 and CDR2 sequences are MNHEY and SMNVEV (reference sequence). The CDR3 DNA is TGTGCCAGCTCCCCGGGCTACAATGAGCAGTTCTTC. Translation gives CASSPGYNEQFF.

This clone was counted once. J is TRBJ1-1 and V is TRBV7-8; unclear D gene. V lost 3 bases and J 5 bases, leaving 10 bases between the germline ends. Per germline, CDR1 SGHVS and CDR2 FQNEAQ. This CDR3 has 13 residues. DNA for the CDR3: TGTGCCAGCAGCTTCGGGGAGAGGACTGAAGCTTTCTTT. Amino acids: CASSFGERTEAFF.

The chain recombines TRBV5-1 with TRBJ1-5; D is unresolved. The ends were cut back, 5 bases at V and 3 bases at J, with 15 bases in the middle. The V gene's germline CDR1 is SGHRS and CDR2 YFSETQ. The CDR3 extends over 15 amino acids. CDR3 in amino acids: CASSSTTGYNQPQHF. CDR3 nucleotides: TGCGCCAGCAGTTCGACAACGGGCTACAATCAGCCCCAGCATTTT.

The gene calls are TRBV12-5 and TRBJ2-1, with 10 bases lining up with TRBD2. Germline CDR1 LGHNT, CDR2 FRNRAP. V lost 0 bases to trimming and J lost 8 bases; unmatched junction nucleotides: 10. The CDR3 is made up of 17 amino acids. The CDR3 DNA follows: TGTGCTAGTGGTTTGGTAACTACGAGCGGGAGGGCTGATGAGCAGTTCTTC. Translating gives CASGLVTTSGRADEQFF.

The chain has TRBV5-4 and TRBJ2-7; 15 bases are a match to TRBD2. Germline lookup yields CDR1 SGHNT and CDR2 YYREEE (reference sequence). Trimming at V came to 4 bases and at J to 7 bases, leaving 3 bases not matched to a gene. This CDR3 contains 14 residues. The CDR3 DNA is TGTGCCAGCAGCCTAGGGACTAGCGGGAGGGAGCAGTACTTC. This gives the protein CASSLGTSGREQYF.

This clone has a single count. This chain joins TRBV19 and TRBJ1-3; no definite D call. The CDR3 consists of 18 residues. The germline CDR1 and CDR2 sequences are LNHDA and SQIVND (reference sequence). Trimming cost V 1 base and J 0 bases, with 16 bases left between them. CDR3 in DNA: TGTGCCAGTAGTATAGCTCCGGGAGGTCGGGCCTCTGGAAACACCATATATTTT. Residues: CASSIAPGGRASGNTIYF. The full variable domain, in which reference TRBV19 and TRBJ1-3 provide the parts outside the CDR3, is DGGITQSPKYLFRKEGQNVTLSCEQNLNHDAMYWYRQDPGQGLRLIYYSQIVNDFQKGDIAEGYSVSREKKESFPLTVTSAQKNPTAFYLCASSIAPGGRASGNTIYFGEGSWLTVV.

This chain joins TRBV19 and TRBJ1-3; the match to TRBD1 covers 12 bases. V lost 4 bases and J lost 3; bases outside the gene matches: 7. The CDR3 extends over 17 amino acids. Germline V gene lookup returns CDR1 LNHDA and CDR2 SQIVND (reference sequence). The CDR3 region has the DNA TGTGCCAGTAGTACAACCGGGACAGGGGGCCTTGGAAACACCATATATTTT. As protein: CASSTTGTGGLGNTIYF.

V usage is TRBV5-1 and J usage is TRBJ2-5; no firm D call. The ends were cut back, 0 bases at V and 4 bases at J, with 4 bases in the middle. The CDR3 consists of 12 residues. CDR1 is SGHRS, CDR2 YFSETQ, per germline. The chain's CDR3 is CASSLVGETQYF. The CDR3 DNA reads as TGCGCCAGCAGCTTGGTCGGAGAGACCCAGTACTTC.

The chain links TRBV5-4 to TRBJ2-1; 14 nucleotides line up with TRBD2. The CDR3 sequence is 18 residues long. V lost 3 bases and J lost 7; bases outside the gene matches: 12. The V gene's germline CDR1 is SGHNT and CDR2 YYREEE (reference sequence). The CDR3 coding sequence is TGTGCCAGCAGCTACCGGAGACCGGGACTAGCGGGAGTGAATGAGCAGTTCTTC. Protein product: CASSYRRPGLAGVNEQFF.

This clone was observed a few times. The chain couples TRBV19 to TRBJ1-5; D uncertain. This CDR3 is 16 amino acids long. Per germline, CDR1 LNHDA and CDR2 SQIVND (reference sequence). Deletions cut 3 bases from V and 9 bases from J, with 21 bases between. The DNA for the CDR3 is TGTGCCAGTAGTATCGGAGGCGGGGTAATTGGAGCGCCCCAGCATTTT. Translating gives CASSIGGGVIGAPQHF.

The chain links TRBV5-1 to TRBJ2-1; perhaps TRBD2 as D (6 bases). Germline CDR1 SGHRS, CDR2 YFSETQ. Trimming took 4 bases from V and 0 from J, leaving 8 bases between them. The CDR3 is 14 amino acids. CDR3 loop: CASSQTSSYNEQFF. DNA for the CDR3: TGCGCCAGCAGCCAGACTAGCTCCTACAATGAGCAGTTCTTC.

This chain joins TRBV4-2 and TRBJ2-1; tentatively, D is TRBD2 (6 bases). Per germline, CDR1 LGHNA and CDR2 YNFKEQ. This CDR3 is built from 16 residues. Trimming left V 0 bases short and J 4 bases short, with 13 bases between. In nucleotides, the CDR3 is TGTGCCAGCAGCCAAGACGGCGCTAGCGTTTACAATGAGCAGTTCTTC. It encodes CASSQDGASVYNEQFF.

The J gene is TRBJ2-4, the V gene TRBV2; D might be TRBD2 (6 bases). The V and J ends lost 5 bases and 6 bases respectively, with 14 bases between them. This CDR3 spans 14 amino acids. Germline lookup yields CDR1 SNHLY and CDR2 FYNNEI. The DNA for the CDR3 is TGTGCCAGCAGTCCCCAGGGACTCTTAAACATTCAGTACTTC. It encodes CASSPQGLLNIQYF.

The chain combines TRBV7-9 with TRBJ1-4; D is uncertain. Per germline, CDR1 SEHNR and CDR2 FQNEAQ (reference sequence). Trimming took off 5 bases at V and 10 bases at J, with 17 bases between the two ends. This CDR3 contains 14 residues. CDR3 residues: CASSRDKDYPKLFF. In nucleotides, the CDR3 is TGTGCCAGCAGCCGAGACAAGGACTACCCAAAACTGTTTTTT.